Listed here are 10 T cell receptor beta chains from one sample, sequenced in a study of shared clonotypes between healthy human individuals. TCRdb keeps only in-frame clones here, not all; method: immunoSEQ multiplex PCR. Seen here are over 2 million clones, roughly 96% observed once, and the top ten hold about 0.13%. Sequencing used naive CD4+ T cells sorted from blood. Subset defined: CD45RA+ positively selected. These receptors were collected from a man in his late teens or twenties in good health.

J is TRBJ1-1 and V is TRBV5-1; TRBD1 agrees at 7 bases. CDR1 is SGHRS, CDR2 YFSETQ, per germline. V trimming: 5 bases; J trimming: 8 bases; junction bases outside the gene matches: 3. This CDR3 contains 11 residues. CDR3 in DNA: TGCGCCAGCAGGGAACAGGGGGAAGCTTTCTTT. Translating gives CASREQGEAFF.

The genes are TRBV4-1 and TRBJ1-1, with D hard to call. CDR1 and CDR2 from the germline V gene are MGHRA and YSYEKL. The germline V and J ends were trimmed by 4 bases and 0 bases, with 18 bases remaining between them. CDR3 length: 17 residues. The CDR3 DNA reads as TGCGCCAGCAGCCTTGGATGGACGGCCGGTTTGAACACTGAAGCTTTCTTT. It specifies CASSLGWTAGLNTEAFF.

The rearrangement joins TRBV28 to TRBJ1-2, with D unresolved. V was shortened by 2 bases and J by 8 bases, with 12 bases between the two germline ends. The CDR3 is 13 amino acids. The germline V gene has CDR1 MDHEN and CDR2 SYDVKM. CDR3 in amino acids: CASSLEGPGGYTF. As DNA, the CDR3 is TGTGCCAGCAGTTTAGAGGGCCCGGGGGGCTACACCTTC.

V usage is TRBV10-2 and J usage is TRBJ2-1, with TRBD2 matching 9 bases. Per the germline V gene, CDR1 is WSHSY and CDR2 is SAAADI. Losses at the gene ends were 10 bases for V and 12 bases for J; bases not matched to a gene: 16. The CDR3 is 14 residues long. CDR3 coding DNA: TGCGCCACTTCTTCTACTAGCGGGTCTTTAAGGCAGTTCTTC. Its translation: CATSSTSGSLRQFF.

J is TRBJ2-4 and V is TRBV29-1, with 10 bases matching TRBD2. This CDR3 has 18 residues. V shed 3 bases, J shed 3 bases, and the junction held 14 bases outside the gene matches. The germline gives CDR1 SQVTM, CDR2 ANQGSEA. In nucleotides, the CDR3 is TGCAGCGTTGAGGTAGCGGGAGGTCCCTTTGTGGGCAAAAACATTCAGTACTTC. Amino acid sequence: CSVEVAGGPFVGKNIQYF.

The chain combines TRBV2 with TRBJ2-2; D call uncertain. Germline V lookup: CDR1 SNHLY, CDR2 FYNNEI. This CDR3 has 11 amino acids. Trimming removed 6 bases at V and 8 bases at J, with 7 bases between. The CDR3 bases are TGTGCCAGCAGGGTGGCAGGGGAGCTGTTTTTT. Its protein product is CASRVAGELFF.

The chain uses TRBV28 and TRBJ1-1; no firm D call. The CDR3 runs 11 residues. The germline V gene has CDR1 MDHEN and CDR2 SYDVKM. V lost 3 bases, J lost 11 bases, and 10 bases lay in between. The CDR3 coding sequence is TGTGCCAGCAGTTTGAGACTGCGGGCTTTCTTT. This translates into CASSLRLRAFF.

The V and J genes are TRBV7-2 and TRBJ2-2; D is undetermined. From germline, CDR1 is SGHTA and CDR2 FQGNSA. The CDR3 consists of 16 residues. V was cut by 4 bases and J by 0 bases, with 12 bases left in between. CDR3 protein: CASSYNGPANTGELFF. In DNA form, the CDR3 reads TGTGCCAGCAGCTATAATGGCCCCGCGAACACCGGGGAGCTGTTTTTT.

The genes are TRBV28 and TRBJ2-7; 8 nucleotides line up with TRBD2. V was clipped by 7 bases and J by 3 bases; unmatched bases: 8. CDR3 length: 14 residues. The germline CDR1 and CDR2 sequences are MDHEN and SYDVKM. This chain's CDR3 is CASIPGGGLYEQYF. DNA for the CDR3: TGTGCCAGCATCCCGGGAGGGGGGCTCTACGAGCAGTACTTC.

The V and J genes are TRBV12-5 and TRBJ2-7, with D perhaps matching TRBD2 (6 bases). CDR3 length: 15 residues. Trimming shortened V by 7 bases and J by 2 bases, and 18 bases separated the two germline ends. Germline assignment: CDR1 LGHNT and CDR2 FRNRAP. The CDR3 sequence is CASVQDRESPYEQYF. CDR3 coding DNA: TGTGCTAGTGTACAAGATCGGGAGTCTCCCTACGAGCAGTACTTC.